The present T cell receptor (beta chain) was sequenced within a study of T cell responses to AZD1222 COVID-19 vaccine. The germline V and J ends were trimmed by 0 bases and 4 bases, with 10 bases remaining between them. Germline V gene sequence: CDR1 SGHTA, CDR2 FQGNSA. The CDR3 totals 15 residues. TCRdb keeps only in-frame clones here, not all; method: immunoSEQ multiplex PCR. The table shows 100,000 to 120,000 clones, with 65% to 85% occurring only once. Notes on the study in general: At baseline, seropositivity was found in only 6 or 7 AZD1222 recipients.

Concerning this clone: Its antigen is not identified.

The source material was peripheral blood, sampled on day 0 of AZD1222 vaccination. The V call is TRBV7-2, the J call TRBJ1-5, with a possible D match to TRBD1 (5 bases). This TCR derives from an adult in good health. The CDR3 loop reads CASSLAGGRNQPQHF. CDR3 DNA: TGTGCCAGCAGCTTAGCTGGGGGTCGGAATCAGCCCCAGCATTTT.